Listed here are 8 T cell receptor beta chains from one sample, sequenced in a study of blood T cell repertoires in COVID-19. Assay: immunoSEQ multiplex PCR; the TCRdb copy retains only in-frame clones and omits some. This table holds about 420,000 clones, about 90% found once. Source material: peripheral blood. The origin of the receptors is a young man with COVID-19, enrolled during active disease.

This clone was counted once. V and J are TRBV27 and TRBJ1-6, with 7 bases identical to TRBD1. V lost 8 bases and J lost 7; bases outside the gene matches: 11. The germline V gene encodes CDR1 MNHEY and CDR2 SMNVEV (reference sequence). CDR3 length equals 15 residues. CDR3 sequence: CASLRRQGGNSPLHF. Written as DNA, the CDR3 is TGTGCCAGCCTACGGCGACAGGGAGGAAATTCACCCCTCCACTTT.

CDR3 loop: CASSLSNHRGENTEAFF. CDR3 in DNA: TGTGCCAGCAGTTTATCAAATCACAGGGGGGAGAACACTGAAGCTTTCTTT. The genes are TRBV28 and TRBJ1-1; 8 bases line up with TRBD1. CDR3 length: 17 amino acids. Per the germline V gene, CDR1 is MDHEN and CDR2 is SYDVKM. Losses at the gene ends were 1 base for V and 1 base for J; bases not matched to a gene: 8.

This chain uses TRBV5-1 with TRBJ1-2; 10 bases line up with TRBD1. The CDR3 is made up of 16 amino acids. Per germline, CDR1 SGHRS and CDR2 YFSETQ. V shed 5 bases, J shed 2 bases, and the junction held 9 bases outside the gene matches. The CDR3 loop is CASRETGGEANYGYTF. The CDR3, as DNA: TGCGCCAGCAGGGAGACAGGGGGCGAAGCAAACTATGGCTACACCTTC.

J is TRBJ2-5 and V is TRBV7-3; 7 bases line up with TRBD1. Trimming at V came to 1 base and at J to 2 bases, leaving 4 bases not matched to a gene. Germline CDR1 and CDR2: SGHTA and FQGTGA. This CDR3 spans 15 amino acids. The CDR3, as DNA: TGTGCCAGCAGCTTAATGGGGACAGTACAAGAGACCCAGTACTTC. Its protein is CASSLMGTVQETQYF.

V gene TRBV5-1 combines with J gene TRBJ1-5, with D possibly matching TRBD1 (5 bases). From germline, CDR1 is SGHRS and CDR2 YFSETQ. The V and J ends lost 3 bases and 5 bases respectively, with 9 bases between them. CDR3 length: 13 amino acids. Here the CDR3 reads CASSSGDDQPQHF. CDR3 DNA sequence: TGCGCCAGCAGCTCGGGGGATGATCAGCCCCAGCATTTT.

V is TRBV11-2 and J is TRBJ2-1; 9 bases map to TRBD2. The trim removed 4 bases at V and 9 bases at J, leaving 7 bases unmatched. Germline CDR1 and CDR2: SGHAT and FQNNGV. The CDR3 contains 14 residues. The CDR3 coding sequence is TGTGCCAGCAGCTACCTCCCTAGCGGGGTTGAGCAGTTCTTC. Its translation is CASSYLPSGVEQFF.

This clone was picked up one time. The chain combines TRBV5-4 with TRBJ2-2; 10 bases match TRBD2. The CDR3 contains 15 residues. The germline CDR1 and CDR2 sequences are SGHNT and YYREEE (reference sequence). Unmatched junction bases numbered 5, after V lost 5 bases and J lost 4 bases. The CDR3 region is CASRKAGGSTGELFF. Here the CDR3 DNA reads TGTGCCAGCAGAAAAGCGGGAGGGAGCACCGGGGAGCTGTTTTTT.

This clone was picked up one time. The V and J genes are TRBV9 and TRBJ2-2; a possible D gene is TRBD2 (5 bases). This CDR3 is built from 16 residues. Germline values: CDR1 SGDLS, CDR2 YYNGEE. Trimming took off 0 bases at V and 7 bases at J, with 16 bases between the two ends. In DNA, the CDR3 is TGTGCCAGCAGCGTAGGTGGTGGGAGTAAGCACGGGGAGCTGTTTTTT. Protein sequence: CASSVGGGSKHGELFF.